Each of the 27 T cell receptor beta chains below was sequenced from the same sample in a study of shared clonotypes between healthy human individuals. Repertoires were generated with immunoSEQ multiplex PCR, while TCRdb's copy carries only in-frame clones and drops some. The sample holds approximately 1,000,000 clones; about 80% are singletons and the top ten take around 0.47%. The sample consisted of memory CD4+ T cells from PBMCs. Documented subset: CD45RA-negative fraction. Every receptor here comes from a man aged 18-30 years in good health. Some clones in this sample may be carry-over from other donors' samples.

The rearrangement uses TRBV11-1 and TRBJ2-6; D perhaps matches TRBD2 (6 bases). This CDR3 comprises 16 residues. Germline V gene lookup returns CDR1 SGHAT and CDR2 FQDESV (reference sequence). Trimming stripped 1 base from V and 3 bases from J, with 10 bases between. The CDR3 sequence is CASSLVPGVGANVLTF. The CDR3 DNA reads TGTGCCAGCAGCTTAGTTCCGGGGGTTGGGGCCAACGTCCTGACTTTC.

The chain has TRBV30 and TRBJ2-3; 8 bases are shared with TRBD2. The germline V gene has CDR1 GTSNPN and CDR2 SVGIG (reference sequence). The CDR3 loop spans 12 amino acids. V gave up 3 bases and J gave up 6 bases; unmatched junction bases: 2. CDR3 sequence (DNA): TGTGCCTGGAGCGGGAGGGGGGATACGCAGTATTTT. Translating it yields CAWSGRGDTQYF.

Comments on this clone: Other DNA sequences from this sample encode an identical CDR3 as well. This chain joins TRBV9 and TRBJ2-3; 7 bases line up with TRBD1. The germline gives CDR1 SGDLS, CDR2 YYNGEE. Losses at the gene ends were 3 bases for V and 0 bases for J; bases not matched to a gene: 1. The CDR3 totals 14 residues. The CDR3 coding sequence is TGTGCCAGCAGCGGGACAGGTAGCACAGATACGCAGTATTTT. Amino acids: CASSGTGSTDTQYF.

This clone was counted once. The J gene is TRBJ1-1, the V gene TRBV4-1, with D unresolved. V lost 11 bases and J lost 1, with 20 bases in between. Germline V gives CDR1 MGHRA, CDR2 YSYEKL. CDR3 length equals 15 residues. The CDR3 DNA reads TGCGCCTCTCGCACTCCGGGAGGCACGAACACTGAAGCTTTCTTT. It codes for CASRTPGGTNTEAFF.

The chain's CDR3 is CASSLDPQGEAFF. CDR3 nucleotide sequence: TGCGCCAGCAGCTTGGACCCCCAAGGGGAAGCTTTCTTT. J is TRBJ1-1 and V is TRBV5-1; no clear D gene. The CDR3 is made up of 13 amino acids. V lost 0 bases and J lost 8, with 11 bases in between. The V gene's germline CDR1 is SGHRS and CDR2 YFSETQ. Based on the CDR3 plus reference TRBV5-1 and TRBJ1-1, the full variable domain is KAGVTQTPRYLIKTRGQQVTLSCSPISGHRSVSWYQQTPGQGLQFLFEYFSETQRNKGNFPGRFSGRQFSNSRSEMNVSTLELGDSALYLCASSLDPQGEAFFGQGTRLTVV.

This rearrangement joins TRBV23-1 to TRBJ2-7; 7 nucleotides line up with TRBD2. TRBV23-1 is assigned to the ORF class and has an uncertain function. The CDR3 sequence is 16 residues long. V gave up 5 bases and J gave up 2 bases; unmatched junction bases: 12. The CDR3 is CASSSLGRGGPYEQYF. CDR3 bases: TGCGCCAGCAGTTCATTAGGGAGGGGCGGGCCCTACGAGCAGTACTTC.

The rearrangement joins TRBV7-2 to TRBJ2-1, with TRBD2 identical over 7 bases. The CDR3 has 14 amino acids. The V gene end was trimmed by 1 base and the J gene end by 8 bases; junction bases not matched to a gene: 5. Germline CDR1 reads SGHTA; CDR2 reads FQGNSA. The CDR3 loop is CASSLVLAIDEQFF. The CDR3 region has the DNA TGTGCCAGCAGCTTAGTACTAGCGATCGATGAGCAGTTCTTC.

The J gene is TRBJ1-1, the V gene TRBV7-9; TRBD1 is a possible D gene (6 bases). This CDR3 has 14 amino acids. V was trimmed by 5 bases and J by 4 bases, leaving 14 bases between them. Germline loops: CDR1 SEHNR, CDR2 FQNEAQ (reference sequence). The CDR3 sequence: CASSTQQGFTEAFF. The CDR3 DNA sequence: TGTGCCAGCAGCACTCAACAGGGTTTCACTGAAGCTTTCTTT.

The chain carries TRBV5-6 and TRBJ2-3; the D gene is possibly TRBD1 (6 bases). This CDR3 region has 14 residues. Trimming left V 2 bases short and J 3 bases short, with 10 bases between. The germline V gene has CDR1 SGHDT and CDR2 YYEEEE. CDR3 coding DNA: TGTGCCAGCAGCTTCGTTACAGGGACAGATACGCAGTATTTT. This translates into CASSFVTGTDTQYF.

This chain joins TRBV5-1 and TRBJ1-2, with TRBD1 matching 7 bases. Germline V CDR1 and CDR2: SGHRS, YFSETQ. CDR3 size: 15 residues. Trimming cost V 1 base and J 4 bases; bases outside gene matches: 7. CDR3 bases: TGCGCCAGCAGCTTGTCGGGACAGTCCTTCTATGGCTACACCTTC. Protein sequence: CASSLSGQSFYGYTF.

This clone has just one count. This rearrangement joins TRBV19 to TRBJ1-3; tentatively, D is TRBD1 (6 bases). From germline, CDR1 is LNHDA and CDR2 SQIVND (reference sequence). Trimming removed 3 bases at V and 0 bases at J, with 9 bases between. The CDR3 covers 15 residues. CDR3 region: CASSMAGASGNTIYF. The CDR3 DNA follows: TGTGCCAGTAGTATGGCGGGGGCCTCTGGAAACACCATATATTTT.

This clone has just a few counts. The rearrangement links TRBV5-1 to TRBJ2-7; the D gene is possibly TRBD1 (5 bases). The CDR3 is 15 residues long. Germline CDR1 is SGHRS and CDR2 is YFSETQ. V shed 4 bases and J shed 2 bases, with 16 bases lying between them. This CDR3 is CASSPGPRPPYEQYF. The DNA for the CDR3 is TGCGCCAGCAGCCCAGGGCCCCGGCCCCCCTACGAGCAGTACTTC. The whole variable domain, filled in from reference TRBV5-1 and TRBJ2-7, reads KAGVTQTPRYLIKTRGQQVTLSCSPISGHRSVSWYQQTPGQGLQFLFEYFSETQRNKGNFPGRFSGRQFSNSRSEMNVSTLELGDSALYLCASSPGPRPPYEQYFGPGTRLTVT.

The chain is built from TRBV18 and TRBJ2-5; TRBD1 aligns across 10 bases. The ends lost 6 bases at V and 3 bases at J; junction bases unmatched: 7. The V gene's germline CDR1 is KGHSH and CDR2 LQKENI. The CDR3 runs to 15 residues. For the CDR3, the DNA is TGTGCCAGCTCCTACGGACAGGGGGTGGAAGAGACCCAGTACTTC. Translated: CASSYGQGVEETQYF.

The chain has TRBV19 and TRBJ1-4, with 9 bases matching TRBD1. The CDR3 contains 14 residues. After removal of 8 bases from V and 8 bases from J, the junction contained 9 bases not matched to a gene. Per germline, CDR1 LNHDA and CDR2 SQIVND (reference sequence). The CDR3 DNA follows: TGTGCCAGTCGAACGACAGGGGGACCCGAAAAACTGTTTTTT. Protein product: CASRTTGGPEKLFF.

This clone occurred a few times. J is TRBJ1-2 and V is TRBV28, with D perhaps TRBD1 (6 bases). Germline V lookup: CDR1 MDHEN, CDR2 SYDVKM. This CDR3 spans 11 amino acids. Trimming took 7 bases from V and 8 from J, leaving 11 bases between them. The CDR3 DNA follows: TGTGCCAGCACCTTGGGGGGCGGCTACACCTTC. Translated, it gives CASTLGGGYTF.

About this clone: Other DNA sequences within the sample encode an identical CDR3. The V and J genes are TRBV6-5 and TRBJ2-6; D is unresolved. The CDR3 totals 16 residues. The ends were cut back, 0 bases at V and 4 bases at J, with 10 bases in the middle. The germline V gene encodes CDR1 MNHEY and CDR2 SVGAGI. CDR3 in DNA: TGTGCCAGCAGTTACTCGCTCGGGTCCGGGGCCAACGTCCTGACTTTC. Translated: CASSYSLGSGANVLTF.

The chain is built from TRBV30 and TRBJ1-2; possibly TRBD1 for D (5 bases). V lost 0 bases to trimming and J lost 6 bases, with 11 bases between them. Germline values: CDR1 GTSNPN, CDR2 SVGIG (reference sequence). The CDR3 runs 13 residues. The CDR3 nucleotides read TGTGCCTGGAGTGTACGCAGGGATGATGGCTACACCTTC. It codes for CAWSVRRDDGYTF.

The chain uses TRBV18 and TRBJ2-7; TRBD2 agrees at 10 bases. Germline V gene lookup returns CDR1 KGHSH and CDR2 LQKENI. CDR3 length: 15 residues. J was trimmed by 4 bases and V by 0 bases; bases with no gene match: 3. The CDR3 reads CASSPPGLARYEQYF. CDR3 nucleotide sequence: TGTGCCAGCTCACCACCGGGACTAGCGCGATACGAGCAGTACTTC.

The chain combines TRBV28 with TRBJ2-3, with D uncertain. The CDR3 sequence is 12 residues long. V lost 5 bases to trimming and J lost 4 bases, with 7 bases between them. The germline CDR1 and CDR2 sequences are MDHEN and SYDVKM. CDR3 residues: CASSNVPDTQYF. The CDR3 coding sequence is TGTGCCAGCAGTAACGTCCCAGATACGCAGTATTTT.

J is TRBJ2-3 and V is TRBV5-4, with D perhaps being TRBD1 or TRBD2 (6 bases each). Germline-derived CDR1 and CDR2 are SGHNT and YYREEE (reference sequence). The CDR3 contains 15 residues. V was trimmed by 4 bases and J by 1 base, leaving 13 bases between them. The CDR3 sequence: CASSPGAGGTDTQYF. The CDR3 nucleotides are TGTGCCAGCAGCCCGGGGGCAGGGGGCACAGATACGCAGTATTTT.

The chain employs TRBV28 and TRBJ2-5; tentatively, D is TRBD1 or TRBD2 (5 bases each). The CDR3 spans 15 residues. In germline, CDR1 is MDHEN, CDR2 SYDVKM. Trimming removed 6 bases at V and 5 bases at J, with 19 bases between. The CDR3 DNA is TGTGCCAGCAGCCGACTGAGGGGAGCAGAGGAGACCCAGTACTTC. Translation gives CASSRLRGAEETQYF. Variable domain in full (rest from reference TRBV28 and TRBJ2-5): DVKVTQSSRYLVKRTGEKVFLECVQDMDHENMFWYRQDPGLGLRLIYFSYDVKMKEKGDIPEGYSVSREKKERFSLILESASTNQTSMYLCASSRLRGAEETQYFGPGTRLLVL.

In its sample, this clone was seen a few times. The chain joins TRBV7-9 to TRBJ2-5; D gene ambiguous. Per the germline V gene, CDR1 is SEHNR and CDR2 is FQNEAQ (reference sequence). This CDR3 contains 14 residues. Trimming cost V 5 bases and J 5 bases, with 15 bases left between them. CDR3 region: CASSLGGSAETQYF. CDR3 DNA: TGTGCCAGCAGCCTCGGCGGAAGCGCGGAGACCCAGTACTTC.

This clone was seen a handful of times. This chain uses TRBV5-5 with TRBJ2-1; the match to TRBD2 covers 11 bases. This CDR3 contains 16 residues. V lost 4 bases and J lost 10; bases outside the gene matches: 13. Germline V gene sequence: CDR1 SGHKS, CDR2 YYEKEE (reference sequence). The CDR3 loop reads CASSPLAGGSFKEQFF. The CDR3 DNA is TGTGCCAGCAGCCCCCTAGCGGGAGGTTCCTTCAAGGAGCAGTTCTTC.

V is TRBV7-2 and J is TRBJ2-7; maybe TRBD1 (5 bases). The CDR3 length is 15 residues. V lost 0 bases and J lost 5, with 14 bases in between. CDR1 and CDR2 from the germline V gene are SGHTA and FQGNSA. This CDR3 is CASSLATAQPNEQYF. DNA for the CDR3: TGTGCCAGCAGCTTAGCGACAGCACAACCAAACGAGCAGTACTTC.

The chain carries TRBV7-3 and TRBJ1-2; D is undetermined. This CDR3 is 14 amino acids long. Trimming took off 5 bases at V and 4 bases at J, with 14 bases between the two ends. Per the germline V gene, CDR1 is SGHTA and CDR2 is FQGTGA. Here the CDR3 reads CASSLEAVGYGYTF. Here the CDR3 DNA reads TGTGCCAGCAGCCTGGAAGCGGTGGGCTATGGCTACACCTTC.

The CDR3 here is CASSLRVNWGQETQYF. In DNA form, the CDR3 reads TGTGCCAGCAGCTTAAGGGTTAATTGGGGACAAGAGACCCAGTACTTC. J is TRBJ2-5 and V is TRBV5-4; D is undetermined. Looked up from germline, CDR1 is SGHNT and CDR2 is YYREEE (reference sequence). The CDR3 contains 16 residues. Trimming cost V 2 bases and J 2 bases, with 16 bases left between them.

The sample holds one count of this clone. The rearrangement links TRBV30 to TRBJ2-7; D is undetermined. CDR1 is GTSNPN and CDR2 is SVGIG in the germline V gene (reference sequence). V was clipped by 3 bases and J by 7 bases, with 16 bases between them. The CDR3 runs to 13 residues. CDR3 region: CAWRTRLLREQYF. The DNA of the CDR3 is TGTGCCTGGAGGACACGGCTTTTGAGGGAGCAGTACTTC.